This T cell receptor beta chain was sequenced for a study of blood T cell repertoires in COVID-19. About the study: COVID-19 samples, acute and convalescent, were from the United States, Italy and Spain. T cells, B-cell-depleted T cells, or PBMCs supplied cDNA or gDNA.

The CDR3 sequence is 15 residues long. Trimming at V came to 4 bases and at J to 4 bases, leaving 7 bases not matched to a gene. Germline CDR1 reads KGHSH; CDR2 reads LQKENI. This clone was seen a handful of times. In the original processing: Researchers report that nucleated cell counts were estimated from reference gene primer amplification. Data came from immunoSEQ multiplex PCR; TCRdb stores just in-frame clones and leaves some out. The V and J calls and the clone size are those of that table, but D and trimming were determined from the DNA. Found here are tens of thousands of clones, around three quarters of them singletons; the top ten hold 15% to 19%.

What was sequenced was peripheral blood. The clonotype was recovered from a human donor in a cohort sampled during active COVID-19. The V call is TRBV18, the J call TRBJ2-1; 7 bases align to TRBD1. The CDR3 here is CASSLPGTEYNEQFF. CDR3 DNA: TGTGCCAGCTCACTACCAGGGACAGAGTACAATGAGCAGTTCTTC.